The clone carrying this T cell receptor (beta chain) came up many times. The template was RNA from unsorted bulk tissue. This non-tumor lung sample came from over 3 cm beyond the tumor edge. TCRbeta libraries were built with three rounds of nested PCR, modified from ARM-PCR. In TCRdb, the multiplex PCR reads were re-called with MiXCR into one record per CDR3 protein. The sample includes over 100,000 distinct CDR3 sequences, 60% to 80% seen only once; the top ten take around a fifth. This entry belongs to a study of tumor and adjacent non-tumor tissue in lung cancer. This clonotype originated in a man between 60 and 75 years old with non-small cell lung cancer. The specimen sequenced was distant non-tumor lung tissue.

DNA for the CDR3: TGCAGCGTGGCCGGACTAGCGGGAGGGAGTGGGACCGGGGAGCTGTTTTTT. Amino acids: CSVAGLAGGSGTGELFF. The gene calls are TRBV29-1 and TRBJ2-2, with TRBD2 matching 15 bases. Germline lookup yields CDR1 SQVTM and CDR2 ANQGSEA. The CDR3 totals 17 residues. The V gene end was trimmed by 6 bases and the J gene end by 5 bases; junction bases not matched to a gene: 10.